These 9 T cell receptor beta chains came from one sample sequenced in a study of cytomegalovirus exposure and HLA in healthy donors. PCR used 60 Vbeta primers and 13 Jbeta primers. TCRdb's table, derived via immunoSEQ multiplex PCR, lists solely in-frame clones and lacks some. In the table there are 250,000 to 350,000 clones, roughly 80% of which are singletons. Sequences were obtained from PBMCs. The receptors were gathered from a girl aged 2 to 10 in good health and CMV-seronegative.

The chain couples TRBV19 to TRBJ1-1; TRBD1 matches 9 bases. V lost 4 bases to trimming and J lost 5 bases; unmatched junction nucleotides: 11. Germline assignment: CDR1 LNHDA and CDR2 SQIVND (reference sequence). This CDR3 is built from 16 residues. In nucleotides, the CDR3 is TGTGCCAGTAGTACGGCTCTCAGTGGGACAGGGACTGAAGCTTTCTTT. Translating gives CASSTALSGTGTEAFF.

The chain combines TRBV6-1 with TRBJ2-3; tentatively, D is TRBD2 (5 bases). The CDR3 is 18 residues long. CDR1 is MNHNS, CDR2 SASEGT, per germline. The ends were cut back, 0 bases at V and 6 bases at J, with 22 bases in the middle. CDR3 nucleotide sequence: TGTGCCAGCAGTGAAGCGGTTTGGCGGACGCGGGCCATGGATACGCAGTATTTT. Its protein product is CASSEAVWRTRAMDTQYF.

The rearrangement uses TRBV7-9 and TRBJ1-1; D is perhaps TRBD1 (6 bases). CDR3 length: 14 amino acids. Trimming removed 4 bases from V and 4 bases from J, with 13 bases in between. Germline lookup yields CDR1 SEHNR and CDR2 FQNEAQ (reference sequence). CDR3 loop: CASSSSDRSTEAFF. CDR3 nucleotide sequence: TGTGCCAGCAGCTCTTCCGACAGGTCCACTGAAGCTTTCTTT.

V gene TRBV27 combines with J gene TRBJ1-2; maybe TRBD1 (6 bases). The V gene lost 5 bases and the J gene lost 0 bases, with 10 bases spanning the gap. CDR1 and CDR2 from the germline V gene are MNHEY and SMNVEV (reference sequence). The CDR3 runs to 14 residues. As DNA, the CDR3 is TGTGCCAGCAGTCCGACAGGAACTAACTATGGCTACACCTTC. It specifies CASSPTGTNYGYTF.

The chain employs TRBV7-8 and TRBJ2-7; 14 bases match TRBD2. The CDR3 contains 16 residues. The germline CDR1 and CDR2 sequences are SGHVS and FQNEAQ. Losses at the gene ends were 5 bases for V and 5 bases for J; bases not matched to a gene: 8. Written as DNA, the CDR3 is TGTGCCAGCAGCCGCGGGACTAGCGGGAGTTCGGACGAGCAGTACTTC. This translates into CASSRGTSGSSDEQYF.

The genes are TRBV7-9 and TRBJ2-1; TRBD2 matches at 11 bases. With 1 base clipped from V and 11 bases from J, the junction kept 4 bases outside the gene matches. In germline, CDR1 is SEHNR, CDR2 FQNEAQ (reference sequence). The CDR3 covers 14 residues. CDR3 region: CASSLVLAGVKQFF. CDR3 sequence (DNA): TGTGCCAGCAGCTTAGTACTAGCGGGGGTCAAGCAGTTCTTC.

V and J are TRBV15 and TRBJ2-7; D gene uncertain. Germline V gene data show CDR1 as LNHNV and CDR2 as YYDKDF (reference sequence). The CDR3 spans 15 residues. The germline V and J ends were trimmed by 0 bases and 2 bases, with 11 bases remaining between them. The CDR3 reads CATSRDITETYEQYF. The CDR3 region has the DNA TGTGCCACCAGCAGAGATATTACCGAGACCTACGAGCAGTACTTC.

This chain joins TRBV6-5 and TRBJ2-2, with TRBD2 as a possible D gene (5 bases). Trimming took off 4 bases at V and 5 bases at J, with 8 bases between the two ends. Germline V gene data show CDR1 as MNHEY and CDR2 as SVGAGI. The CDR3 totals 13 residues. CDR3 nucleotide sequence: TGTGCCAGCAGTTTGGACTTGACCGGGGAGCTGTTTTTT. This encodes CASSLDLTGELFF.

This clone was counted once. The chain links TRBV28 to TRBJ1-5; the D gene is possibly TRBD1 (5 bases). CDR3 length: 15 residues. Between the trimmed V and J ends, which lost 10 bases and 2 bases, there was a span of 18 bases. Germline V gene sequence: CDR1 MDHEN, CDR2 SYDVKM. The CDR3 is CATGGGLRGNQPQHF. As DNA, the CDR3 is TGTGCCACCGGGGGAGGGCTGAGGGGCAATCAGCCCCAGCATTTT.